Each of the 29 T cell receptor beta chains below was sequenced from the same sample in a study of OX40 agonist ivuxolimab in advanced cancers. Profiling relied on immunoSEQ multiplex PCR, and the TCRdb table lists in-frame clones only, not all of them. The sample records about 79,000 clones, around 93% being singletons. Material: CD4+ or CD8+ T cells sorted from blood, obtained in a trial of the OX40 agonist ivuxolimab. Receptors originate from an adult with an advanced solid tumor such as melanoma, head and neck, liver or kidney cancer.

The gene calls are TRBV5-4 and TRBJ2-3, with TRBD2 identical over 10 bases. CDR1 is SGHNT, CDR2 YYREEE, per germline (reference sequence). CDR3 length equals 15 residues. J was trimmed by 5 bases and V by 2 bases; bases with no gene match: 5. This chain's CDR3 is CASSLSGGARDTQYF. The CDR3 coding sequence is TGTGCCAGCAGCTTAAGCGGGGGGGCCCGAGATACGCAGTATTTT.

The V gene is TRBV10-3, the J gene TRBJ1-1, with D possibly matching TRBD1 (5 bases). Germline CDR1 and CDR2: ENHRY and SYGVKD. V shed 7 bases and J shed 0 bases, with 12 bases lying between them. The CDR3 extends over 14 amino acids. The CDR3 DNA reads TGTGCCATCAATGGGGGAGACATGAACACTGAAGCTTTCTTT. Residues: CAINGGDMNTEAFF.

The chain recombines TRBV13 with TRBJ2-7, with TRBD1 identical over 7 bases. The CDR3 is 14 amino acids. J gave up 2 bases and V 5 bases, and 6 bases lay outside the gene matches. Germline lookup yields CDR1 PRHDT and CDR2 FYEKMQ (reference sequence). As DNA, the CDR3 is TGTGCCAGCAGCGACCGGGACAGAGCCTACGAGCAGTACTTC. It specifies CASSDRDRAYEQYF.

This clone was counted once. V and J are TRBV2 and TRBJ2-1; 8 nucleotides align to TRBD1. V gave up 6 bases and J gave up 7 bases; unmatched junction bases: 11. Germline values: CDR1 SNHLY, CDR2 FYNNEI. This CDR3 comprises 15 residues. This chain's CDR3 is CASSQGATRGNEQFF. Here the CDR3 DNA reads TGTGCCAGCAGCCAGGGGGCAACGAGGGGGAATGAGCAGTTCTTC.

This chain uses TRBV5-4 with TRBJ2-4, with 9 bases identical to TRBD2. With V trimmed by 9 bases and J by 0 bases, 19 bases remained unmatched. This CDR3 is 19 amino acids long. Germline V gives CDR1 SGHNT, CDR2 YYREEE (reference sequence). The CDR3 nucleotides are TGTGCCACCTCCCTTATAGCGGGGGTCGTTATTTTAGCCAAAAACATTCAGTACTTC. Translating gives CATSLIAGVVILAKNIQYF.

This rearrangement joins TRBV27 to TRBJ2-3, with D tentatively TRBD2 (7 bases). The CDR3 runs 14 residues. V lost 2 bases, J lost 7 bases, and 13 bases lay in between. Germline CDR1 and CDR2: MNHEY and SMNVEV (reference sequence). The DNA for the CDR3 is TGTGCCAGCAGTTTAGGAGGGGGGACTAATACGCAGTATTTT. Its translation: CASSLGGGTNTQYF.

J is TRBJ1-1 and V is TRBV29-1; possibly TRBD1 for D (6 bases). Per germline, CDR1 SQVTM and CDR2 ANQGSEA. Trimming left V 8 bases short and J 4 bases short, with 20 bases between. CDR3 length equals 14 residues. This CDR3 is CSLSPSGAGTEAFF. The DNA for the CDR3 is TGCAGCCTTTCCCCATCAGGGGCTGGCACTGAAGCTTTCTTT. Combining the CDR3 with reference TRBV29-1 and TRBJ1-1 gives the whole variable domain SAVISQKPSRDICQRGTSLTIQCQVDSQVTMMFWYRQQPGQSLTLIATANQGSEATYESGFVIDKFPISRPNLTFSTLTVSNMSPEDSSIYLCSLSPSGAGTEAFFGQGTRLTVV.

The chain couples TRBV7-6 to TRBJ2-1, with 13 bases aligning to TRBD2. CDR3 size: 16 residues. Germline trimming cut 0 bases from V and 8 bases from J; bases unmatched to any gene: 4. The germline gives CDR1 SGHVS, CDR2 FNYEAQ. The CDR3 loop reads CASSLATSGGTYEQFF. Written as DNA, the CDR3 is TGTGCCAGCAGCTTAGCGACTAGCGGGGGGACCTATGAGCAGTTCTTC.

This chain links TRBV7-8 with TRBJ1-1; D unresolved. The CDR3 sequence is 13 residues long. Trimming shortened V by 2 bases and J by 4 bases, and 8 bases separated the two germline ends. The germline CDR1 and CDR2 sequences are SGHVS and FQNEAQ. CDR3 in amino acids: CASSLPLGTEAFF. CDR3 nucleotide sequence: TGTGCCAGCAGCTTACCACTCGGCACTGAAGCTTTCTTT. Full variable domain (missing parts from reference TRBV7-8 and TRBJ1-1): GAGVSQSPRYKVAKRGQDVALRCDPISGHVSLFWYQQALGQGPEFLTYFQNEAQLDKSGLPSDRFFAERPEGSVSTLKIQRTQQEDSAVYLCASSLPLGTEAFFGQGTRLTVV.

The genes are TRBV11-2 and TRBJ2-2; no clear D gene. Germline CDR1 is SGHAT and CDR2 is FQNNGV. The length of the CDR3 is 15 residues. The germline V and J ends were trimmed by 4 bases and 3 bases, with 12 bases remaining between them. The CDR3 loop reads CASSSADTDTGELFF. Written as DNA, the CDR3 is TGTGCCAGCAGCTCAGCTGACACAGACACCGGGGAGCTGTTTTTT.

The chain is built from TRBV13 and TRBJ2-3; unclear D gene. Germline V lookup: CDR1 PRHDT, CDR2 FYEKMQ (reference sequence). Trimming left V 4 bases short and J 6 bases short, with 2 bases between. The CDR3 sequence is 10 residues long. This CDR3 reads CASSSDTQYF. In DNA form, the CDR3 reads TGTGCCAGCAGCTCCGATACGCAGTATTTT.

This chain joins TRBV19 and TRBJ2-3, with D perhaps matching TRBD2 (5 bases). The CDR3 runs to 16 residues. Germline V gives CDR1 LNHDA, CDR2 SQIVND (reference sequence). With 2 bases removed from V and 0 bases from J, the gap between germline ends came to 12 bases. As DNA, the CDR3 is TGTGCCAGTAGTATATTCCCCCCGGGGAGCACAGATACGCAGTATTTT. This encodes CASSIFPPGSTDTQYF.

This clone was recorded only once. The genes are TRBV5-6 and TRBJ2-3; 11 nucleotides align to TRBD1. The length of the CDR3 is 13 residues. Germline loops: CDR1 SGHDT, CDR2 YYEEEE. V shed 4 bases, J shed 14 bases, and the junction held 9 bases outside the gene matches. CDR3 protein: CASSPEGQGGWYF. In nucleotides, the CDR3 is TGTGCCAGCAGCCCGGAGGGACAGGGGGGTTGGTATTTT.

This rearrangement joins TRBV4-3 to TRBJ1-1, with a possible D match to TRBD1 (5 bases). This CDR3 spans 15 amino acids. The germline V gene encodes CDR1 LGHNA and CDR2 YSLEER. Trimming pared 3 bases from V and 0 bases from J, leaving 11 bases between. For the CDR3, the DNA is TGCGCCAGCAGCCAGGGCGGGGACTTGAACACTGAAGCTTTCTTT. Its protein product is CASSQGGDLNTEAFF.

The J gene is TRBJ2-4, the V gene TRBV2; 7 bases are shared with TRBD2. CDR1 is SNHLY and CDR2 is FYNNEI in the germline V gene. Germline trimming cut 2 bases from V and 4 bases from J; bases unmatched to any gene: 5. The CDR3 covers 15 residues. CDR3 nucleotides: TGTGCCAGCAGTGAATGGCGGGGGTTAAAAAACATTCAGTACTTC. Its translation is CASSEWRGLKNIQYF.

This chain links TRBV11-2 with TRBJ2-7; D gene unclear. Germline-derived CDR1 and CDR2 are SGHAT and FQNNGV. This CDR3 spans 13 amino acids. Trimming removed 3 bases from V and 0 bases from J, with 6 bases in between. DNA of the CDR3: TGTGCCAGCAGCTTCTACAGCTCCTACGAGCAGTACTTC. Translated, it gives CASSFYSSYEQYF.

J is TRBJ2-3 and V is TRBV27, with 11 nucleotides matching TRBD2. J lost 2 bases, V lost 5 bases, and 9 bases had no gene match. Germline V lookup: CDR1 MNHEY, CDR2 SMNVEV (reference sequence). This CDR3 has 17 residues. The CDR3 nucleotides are TGTGCCAGCAGTCTAGTAGGGACTAGCGGCCTCACAGATACGCAGTATTTT. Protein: CASSLVGTSGLTDTQYF.

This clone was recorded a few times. The CDR3 spells CASSGGLDTGELFF. The CDR3 nucleotides read TGTGCCAGCAGTGGGGGACTAGACACCGGGGAGCTGTTTTTT. The V and J genes are TRBV6-1 and TRBJ2-2, with 8 bases fitting TRBD2. The CDR3 is 14 amino acids. Germline loops: CDR1 MNHNS, CDR2 SASEGT. V lost 4 bases, J lost 3 bases, and 1 base stayed unmatched.

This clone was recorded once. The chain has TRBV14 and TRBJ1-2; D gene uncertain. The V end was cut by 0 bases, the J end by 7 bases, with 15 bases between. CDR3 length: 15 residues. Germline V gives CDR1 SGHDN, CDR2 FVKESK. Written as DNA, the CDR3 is TGTGCCAGCAGCCAAGAAAGGGTACCAAGGCTTGGCTACACCTTC. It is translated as CASSQERVPRLGYTF.

The CDR3 loop is CASSLAGGADTQYF. The DNA of the CDR3 is TGTGCCAGCAGCTTAGCGGGGGGCGCAGATACGCAGTATTTT. The V call is TRBV7-6, the J call TRBJ2-3; tentatively, D is TRBD1 or TRBD2 (6 bases each). Germline CDR1 SGHVS, CDR2 FNYEAQ. The V end was cut by 0 bases, the J end by 4 bases, with 8 bases between. The CDR3 consists of 14 residues.

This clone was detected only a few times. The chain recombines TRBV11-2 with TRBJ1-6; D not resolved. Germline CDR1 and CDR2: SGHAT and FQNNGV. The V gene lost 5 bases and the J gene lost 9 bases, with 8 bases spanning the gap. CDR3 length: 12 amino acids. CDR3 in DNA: TGTGCCAGCAGCGCCGCTCCTTCACCCCTCCACTTT. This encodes CASSAAPSPLHF.

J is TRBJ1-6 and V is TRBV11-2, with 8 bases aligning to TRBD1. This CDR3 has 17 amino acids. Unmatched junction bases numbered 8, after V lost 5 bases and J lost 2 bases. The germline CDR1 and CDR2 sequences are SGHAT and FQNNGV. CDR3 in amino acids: CASSLGPGQAYNSPLHF. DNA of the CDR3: TGTGCCAGCAGCCTAGGACCGGGACAGGCCTATAATTCACCCCTCCACTTT. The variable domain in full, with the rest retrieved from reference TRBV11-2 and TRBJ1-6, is EAGVAQSPRYKIIEKRQSVAFWCNPISGHATLYWYQQILGQGPKLLIQFQNNGVVDDSQLPKDRFSAERLKGVDSTLKIQPAKLEDSAVYLCASSLGPGQAYNSPLHFGNGTRLTVT.

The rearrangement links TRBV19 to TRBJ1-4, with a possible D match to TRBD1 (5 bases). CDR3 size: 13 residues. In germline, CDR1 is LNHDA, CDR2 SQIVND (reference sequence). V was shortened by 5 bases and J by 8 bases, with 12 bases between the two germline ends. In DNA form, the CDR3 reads TGTGCCAGTAGTTACCAGGGAGCAGAAAAACTGTTTTTT. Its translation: CASSYQGAEKLFF. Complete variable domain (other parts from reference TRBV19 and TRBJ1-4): DGGITQSPKYLFRKEGQNVTLSCEQNLNHDAMYWYRQDPGQGLRLIYYSQIVNDFQKGDIAEGYSVSREKKESFPLTVTSAQKNPTAFYLCASSYQGAEKLFFGSGTQLSVL.

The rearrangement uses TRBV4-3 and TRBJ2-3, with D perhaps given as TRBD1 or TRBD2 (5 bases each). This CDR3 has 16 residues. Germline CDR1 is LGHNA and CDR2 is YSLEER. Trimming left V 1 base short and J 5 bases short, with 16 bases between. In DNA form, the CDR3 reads TGCGCCAGCAGCCAAGGGGGACGAGGAGCGAGAGATACGCAGTATTTT. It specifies CASSQGGRGARDTQYF.

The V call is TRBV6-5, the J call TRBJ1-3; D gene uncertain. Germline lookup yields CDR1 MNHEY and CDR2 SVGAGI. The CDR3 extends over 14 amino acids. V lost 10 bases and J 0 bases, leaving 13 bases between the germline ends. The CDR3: CATLRRFSGNTIYF. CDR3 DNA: TGTGCCACCTTGCGGCGATTCTCTGGAAACACCATATATTTT.

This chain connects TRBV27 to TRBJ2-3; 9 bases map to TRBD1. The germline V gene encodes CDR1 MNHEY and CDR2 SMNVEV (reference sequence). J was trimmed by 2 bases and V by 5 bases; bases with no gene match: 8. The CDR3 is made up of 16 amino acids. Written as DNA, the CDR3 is TGTGCCAGCAGTCCCGCATACAGGGGGCCCACAGATACGCAGTATTTT. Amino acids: CASSPAYRGPTDTQYF.

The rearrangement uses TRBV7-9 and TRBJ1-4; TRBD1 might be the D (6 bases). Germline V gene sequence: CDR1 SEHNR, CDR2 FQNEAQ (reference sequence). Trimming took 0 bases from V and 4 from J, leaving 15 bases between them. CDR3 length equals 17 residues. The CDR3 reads CASSLAPGELNNEKLFF. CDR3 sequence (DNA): TGTGCCAGCAGCTTAGCCCCAGGGGAGTTGAATAATGAAAAACTGTTTTTT.

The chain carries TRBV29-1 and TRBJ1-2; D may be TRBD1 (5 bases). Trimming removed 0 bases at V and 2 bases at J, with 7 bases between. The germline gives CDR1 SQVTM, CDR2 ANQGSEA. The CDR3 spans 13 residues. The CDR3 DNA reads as TGCAGCGTTGAAGATCCAGGGAACTATGGCTACACCTTC. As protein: CSVEDPGNYGYTF.

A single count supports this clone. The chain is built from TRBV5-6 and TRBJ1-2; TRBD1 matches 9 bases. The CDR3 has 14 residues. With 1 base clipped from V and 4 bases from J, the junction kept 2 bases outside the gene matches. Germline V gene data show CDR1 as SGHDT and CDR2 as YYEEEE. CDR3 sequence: CASSLQGQGYGYTF. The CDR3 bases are TGTGCCAGCAGCTTGCAGGGACAGGGCTATGGCTACACCTTC.